The rows below give T cell receptor beta chains drawn from one sample of a study of T cell repertoires in cytomegalovirus infection. Their antigens remain unidentified. TCRdb processed the reads anew with MiXCR; each CDR3 protein has one entry. The sample lists approximately 1,000,000 distinct CDR3 sequences; 25% to 40% were seen once. Sequencing was performed on cultured CD8+ T cells from PBMCs, taken from culture after CMV antigen stimulation. These receptor sequences come from a human donor in good health (CMV status not recorded). Some clones in this sample may be carry-over from other donors' samples. The CDR3 runs from the conserved cysteine through the conserved F or W. Each record gives: J gene, V gene, D gene, clone size, CDR3 protein, CDR3 DNA. A D gene is named only where the DNA matches it firmly. Part of the rows lack a size; the others show once, few, many or a class for expanded clones.

>TRBJ2-5|TRBV7-9|-|many
CASSPPWGQETQYF
TGTGCCAGCAGCCCCCCTTGGGGGCAAGAGACCCAGTACTTC
>TRBJ2-3|TRBV27|-|few
CASRSGAYLTTDTQYF
TGTGCCAGCAGGTCCGGGGCCTACTTAACCACAGATACGCAGTATTTT
>TRBJ2-3|TRBV19|-|few
CASNRGGTDTQYF
TGTGCCAGTAATAGGGGCGGCACAGATACGCAGTATTTT
>TRBJ2-3|TRBV28|-|few
CASSLVGSPVTDTQYF
TGTGCCAGCAGTCTCGTCGGGTCCCCCGTCACAGATACGCAGTATTTT
>TRBJ1-6|TRBV7-6|-|few
CASSPAGRPLHF
TGTGCCAGCAGCCCGGCCGGGAGACCCCTCCACTTT
>TRBJ1-4|TRBV29-1|-|-
CSVEGTRGGIGNEKLFF
TGCAGCGTTGAGGGGACCAGGGGAGGTATCGGAAATGAAAAACTGTTTTTT
>TRBJ2-1|TRBV27|-|few
CASSFGIGTITYNEQFF
TGTGCCAGCAGTTTTGGGATAGGTACAATTACCTACAATGAGCAGTTCTTC
>TRBJ2-5|TRBV6-2/TRBV6-3|-|few
CASSYFWWETQYF
TGTGCCAGCAGTTACTTCTGGTGGGAGACCCAGTACTTC
>TRBJ2-5|TRBV12-3/TRBV12-4|-|few
CASRLATETQYF
TGTGCCAGCAGACTAGCTACGGAGACCCAGTACTTC
>TRBJ2-1|TRBV27|-|few
CASRPGGFDEQFF
TGTGCCAGCCGGCCCGGGGGATTCGATGAGCAGTTCTTC
>TRBJ2-5|TRBV7-9|-|-
CASSFGGAGETQYF
TGTGCCAGCAGCTTTGGAGGGGCCGGGGAGACCCAGTACTTC
>TRBJ2-1|TRBV7-2|TRBD2|many
CASSLGYGGIGEQFF
TGTGCCAGCAGCTTAGGGTACGGGGGGATCGGTGAGCAGTTCTTC
>TRBJ1-4|TRBV27|-|few
CASSSLTENEKLFF
TGTGCCAGCAGTTCCCTGACAGAAAATGAAAAACTGTTTTTT
>TRBJ2-1|TRBV11-2|TRBD2|few
CASSFLSGGIYNEQFF
TGTGCCAGCAGCTTCCTTAGCGGGGGAATTTACAATGAGCAGTTCTTC
>TRBJ1-3|TRBV10-2|-|-
CASRDILSSGNTIYF
TGCGCCAGCAGGGACATTCTGAGCTCTGGAAACACCATATATTTT
>TRBJ1-2|TRBV6-6|-|few
CASSYPHPTF
TGTGCCAGCAGTTACCCCCACCCCACCTTC
>TRBJ2-3|TRBV5-1|TRBD2|-
CASSWTSGGAGDTQYF
TGCGCCAGCAGCTGGACTAGCGGGGGGGCGGGAGATACGCAGTATTTT
>TRBJ2-1|TRBV6-1|-|-
CASSAGAPHNEQFF
TGTGCCAGCAGTGCGGGGGCCCCTCACAATGAGCAGTTCTTC
>TRBJ1-1|TRBV27|TRBD1|few
CASRVETGDMNTEAFF
TGTGCCAGCAGGGTGGAGACAGGGGATATGAACACTGAAGCTTTCTTT
>TRBJ2-3|TRBV7-9|-|-
CASSLEQVTDTQYF
TGTGCCAGCAGCTTAGAACAAGTAACAGATACGCAGTATTTT
>TRBJ2-4|TRBV10-2|-|few
CASSLTPLSGYIQYF
TGCGCCAGCAGCCTAACCCCCTTATCCGGGTACATTCAGTACTTC
>TRBJ2-1|TRBV24-1|-|few
CATSLGIVGPYNEQFF
TGTGCCACCAGTTTGGGTATCGTGGGCCCCTACAATGAGCAGTTCTTC
>TRBJ1-6|TRBV27|TRBD1|-
CASSMGQGGSPLHF
TGTGCCAGCAGTATGGGACAGGGGGGTTCACCCCTCCACTTT
>TRBJ2-1|TRBV24-1|-|-
CATSDPRQEGNEQFF
TGTGCCACCAGTGATCCTCGACAGGAAGGCAATGAGCAGTTCTTC
>TRBJ2-7|TRBV6-1|-|-
CASSYRDPEIFTYEQYF
TGTGCCAGCAGTTATCGGGACCCGGAGATCTTTACCTACGAGCAGTACTTC
>TRBJ2-1|TRBV15|-|-
CATSREQGNNEQFF
TGTGCCACCAGCAGAGAACAGGGTAACAATGAGCAGTTCTTC
>TRBJ1-1|TRBV7-2|-|many
CASSLEAGWTEAFF
TGTGCCAGCAGCTTAGAGGCGGGGTGGACTGAAGCTTTCTTT
>TRBJ2-3|TRBV7-9|TRBD1|many
CASSSRDRVRADTQYF
TGTGCCAGCAGCTCCAGAGACAGGGTCCGGGCAGATACGCAGTATTTT
>TRBJ1-6|TRBV19|-|few
CATPGTWETPLHF
TGTGCCACCCCGGGGACCTGGGAGACACCCCTCCACTTT
>TRBJ1-1|TRBV7-8|-|many
CASSPRADRQRNTEAFF
TGTGCCAGCAGCCCCCGGGCGGACAGACAAAGGAACACTGAAGCTTTCTTT
>TRBJ2-4|TRBV11-1|TRBD2|many
CASSDGLAGAGGNIQYF
TGTGCCAGCAGCGACGGACTAGCGGGGGCCGGGGGAAACATTCAGTACTTC
>TRBJ2-5|TRBV7-4|TRBD2|-
CASSSSGTGGGETQYF
TGTGCCAGCAGCTCCTCTGGGACTGGGGGAGGGGAGACCCAGTACTTC
>TRBJ2-3|TRBV7-9|-|-
CASSLELSTDTQYF
TGTGCCAGCAGCTTAGAACTTAGCACAGATACGCAGTATTTT
>TRBJ2-2|TRBV10-3|-|many
CAISESNVIANTGELFF
TGTGCCATCAGTGAAAGTAATGTGATTGCGAACACCGGGGAGCTGTTTTTT
>TRBJ1-2|TRBV27|-|-
CASGIRFYGYTF
TGTGCCAGCGGGATTCGGTTCTATGGCTACACCTTC
>TRBJ1-1|TRBV7-6|-|once
CTSSDSPGQTNTEAFF
TGTACCAGCAGCGATAGCCCGGGACAAACGAACACTGAAGCTTTCTTT
>TRBJ2-1|TRBV7-9|TRBD2|many
CASSLAAGGFVEQFF
TGTGCCAGCAGCTTAGCAGCGGGGGGTTTTGTTGAGCAGTTCTTC
>TRBJ1-4|TRBV27|TRBD1|few
CASSKGDRGYEKLFF
TGTGCCAGCAGTAAAGGGGACAGGGGGTATGAAAAACTGTTTTTT
>TRBJ1-1|TRBV6-1|TRBD1|-
CASSNRDRGVSEAFF
TGTGCCAGCAGTAACCGGGACAGGGGGGTGTCTGAAGCTTTCTTT
>TRBJ1-1|TRBV20-1|-|-
CSARLSSNTEAFF
TGCAGTGCTAGGCTTAGTTCGAACACTGAAGCTTTCTTT
>TRBJ2-5|TRBV7-6|-|-
CASSLKRVPQYF
TGTGCTAGCAGCCTCAAGCGGGTCCCGCAGTACTTC
>TRBJ2-1|TRBV11-3|TRBD2|once
CASSLRGRADYNEQFF
TGTGCCAGCAGCTTACGTGGGAGGGCCGACTACAATGAGCAGTTCTTC
>TRBJ2-1|TRBV6-1|-|few
CASSVDGGVPYNEQFF
TGTGCCAGCAGTGTCGACGGGGGTGTCCCCTACAATGAGCAGTTCTTC
>TRBJ2-3|TRBV28|-|many
CASSRSDSFSTDTQYF
TGTGCCAGCAGTCGCTCAGACAGCTTTAGCACAGATACGCAGTATTTT
>TRBJ2-5|TRBV5-4|TRBD2|-
CASSLYGGAEETQYF
TGTGCCAGCAGCTTGTACGGGGGGGCCGAGGAGACCCAGTACTTC